This TCR beta chain emerged from a study of circulating CD8 cells and anti-PD-1 response in melanoma. From live CD3+CD8+TCRalphabeta+ cells, four PD-1 and/or TIGIT subsets were sorted. V lost 1 base and J 1 base, leaving 10 bases between the germline ends. CDR3 length equals 15 residues. Germline-derived CDR1 and CDR2 are DFQATT and SNEGSKA (reference sequence). TCR libraries were prepared from 15 ng of total RNA with the QIAseq Immune Repertoire TCR panel. TCRdb ran MiXCR on the reads and lists one entry per CDR3 protein. The table has roughly 1,000 distinct CDR3 sequences, 7.3% seen once. Relative to its sample, this clonotype is medium-sized.

This TCR came from a human donor with melanoma. This chain connects TRBV20-1 to TRBJ2-2, with D possibly TRBD2 on 5 matching bases. The material was CD8+ T cells from PBMCs, obtained at baseline or after one month of anti-PD-1 therapy (not recorded which). The CDR3 reads CSARGRRKNTGELFF. The CDR3 coding sequence is TGCAGTGCTAGAGGACGGAGGAAGAACACCGGGGAGCTGTTTTTT.